This entry concerns a single TCR beta chain. Its antigen is currently unknown. This sample stems from a study of T cell clones after liver transplantation. Study information: Tolerance: complete withdrawal held at least one year, liver enzymes staying within twice normal. The study, taken as a whole, reports: Low donor cell numbers restricted donor-reactive repertoire measurement in two subjects.

Measured with immunoSEQ multiplex PCR; TCRdb has only the in-frame clones, and not every one. The sample shows about 99,000 clones, about 81% of them seen only once. CDR3 length: 15 residues. V shed 1 base and J shed 4 bases, with 11 bases lying between them. The germline V gene encodes CDR1 SGHVS and CDR2 FQNEAQ. This receptor was taken from a human donor who received a liver transplant. Sequences were derived from CD4+ T cells from blood, sampled before liver transplant. The rearrangement links TRBV7-8 to TRBJ1-5; D perhaps matches TRBD1 (5 bases). The CDR3 loop is CASSLGGLANQPQHF. The CDR3, as DNA: TGTGCCAGCAGCTTAGGGGGCCTCGCGAATCAGCCCCAGCATTTT.